This is a list of T cell receptor beta chains from one sample in a study of T-cell reconstitution after alpha-beta-depleted transplantation in children. Each CDR3 protein gets one entry after TCRdb re-called the PCR reads with MiXCR. The sample includes 220,000 or so distinct CDR3 sequences, under 9.5% of them seen just once. The sample consisted of PBMCs, mostly from graft donor cells, taken 180 days after TCRalphabeta/CD19-depleted stem cell transplant. These receptors all come from a male patient between 10 and 17 years old who had a stem cell transplant for acute lymphoblastic leukemia, so the T cells may come from the graft donor. CDR3s include the opening cysteine and the closing phenylalanine or tryptophan. The D gene is left open where the match is weak. Rows may omit the clone size; those that give it use once, few, many or a size class.

>TRBV20-1|many|16|TRBD2|TRBJ2-2
TGCAGTGCTAGACTTGAGCGGGGGGCCTTCACCGGGGAGCTGTTTTTT
CSARLERGAFTGELFF
>TRBV7-2|many|16|.|TRBJ1-6
TGTGCCAGCAGCTTAGTTGGCAGTGTAACTAGGTCACCCCTCCACTTT
CASSLVGSVTRSPLHF
>TRBV18|many|16|.|TRBJ2-7
TGTGCCAGCTCACCACCGTCCCGGAACCCCTCCTACGAGCAGTACTTC
CASSPPSRNPSYEQYF
>TRBV6-5|many|14|TRBD2|TRBJ2-7
TGTGCCAGCAGTCAGGGGACTAGCGGCGGCGAGCAGTACTTC
CASSQGTSGGEQYF
>TRBV14|many|14|.|TRBJ2-5
TGTGCCAGCAGCCAACGACAGTTCCAAGAGACCCAGTACTTC
CASSQRQFQETQYF
>TRBV23-1|few|14|.|TRBJ1-2
TGCGCCAGCAGTCAATCGAAAGAGACTTATGGCTACACCTTC
CASSQSKETYGYTF
>TRBV12-3/TRBV12-4|many|14|.|TRBJ2-1
TGTGCCAGCAGTTTTGGGTCTGATGGCGATGAGCAGTTCTTC
CASSFGSDGDEQFF
>TRBV10-3|many|15|.|TRBJ1-2
TGTGCCATCAGTGAGTCAGAGGAAGGCAGGGATGGCTACACCTTC
CAISESEEGRDGYTF
>TRBV12-3/TRBV12-4|many|15|.|TRBJ1-2
TGTGCCAGCAGTTTAGGGGCAGGTCCTCTATATGGCTACACCTTC
CASSLGAGPLYGYTF
>TRBV11-2|many|15|TRBD2|TRBJ2-2
TGTGCCAGCAGCCCTAGCGGGGGGGCAACCGGGGAGCTGTTTTTT
CASSPSGGATGELFF
>TRBV9|many|15|TRBD1|TRBJ2-3
TGTGCCAGCAGCGTAGCTGACAGGGCCACAGATACGCAGTATTTT
CASSVADRATDTQYF
>TRBV6-1|few|19|TRBD2|TRBJ2-7
TGTGCCAGCAGCCTCCATCGGAGTAGCGGGAGGGCCGAATCCTACGAGCAGTACTTC
CASSLHRSSGRAESYEQYF
>TRBV6-6|many|13|TRBD1|TRBJ1-2
TGTGCCAGCAGGGAGGGGGCCCTCTATGGCTACACCTTC
CASREGALYGYTF
>TRBV28|many|17|TRBD2|TRBJ2-7
TGTGCCAGCAGTCACAGCAGGGGGACTAGCGTCACCTACGAGCAGTACTTC
CASSHSRGTSVTYEQYF
>TRBV6-5|once|13|.|TRBJ2-7
TGTGCCAGCACACAGGGCTCTCCAAACGAGCAGTACTTC
CASTQGSPNEQYF
>TRBV12-3/TRBV12-4|many|15|TRBD1|TRBJ2-1
TGTGCCAGCAGACCTGGGACAGGGGGTTGGAATGAGCAGTTCTTC
CASRPGTGGWNEQFF
>TRBV2|many|12|.|TRBJ2-5
TGTGCCGTCGCCGCAGGGCGTGAGACCCAGTACTTC
CAVAAGRETQYF
>TRBV20-1|many|13|TRBD1|TRBJ2-7
TGCAGTGCGCCCGGGACAGCCAACTACGAGCAGTACTTC
CSAPGTANYEQYF
>TRBV5-1|many|16|TRBD2|TRBJ2-7
TGCGCCAGCAGTCCTTACGGACTAGCGGACTCCTACGAGCAGTACTTC
CASSPYGLADSYEQYF
>TRBV5-1|many|13|.|TRBJ1-2
TGCGCCAGCAGCTCCTTCAGGGGAGGAGGCTACACCTTC
CASSSFRGGGYTF
>TRBV6-6|many|11|.|TRBJ2-7
TGTGCCAGCAGGGGGGCCTACGAGCAGTACTTC
CASRGAYEQYF
>TRBV25-1|many|13|.|TRBJ2-5
TGTGCCAGCCGAAGAGGGGGTGGAGAGACCCAGTACTTC
CASRRGGGETQYF
>TRBV29-1|many|12|.|TRBJ2-7
TGCAGCGTTGTAGACGAGGGCTACGAGCAGTACTTC
CSVVDEGYEQYF
>TRBV3-1|many|12|.|TRBJ1-6
TGTGCCAGCAGCTCAGGGGTCTTGGCCCTCCACTTT
CASSSGVLALHF
>TRBV29-1|many|12|.|TRBJ2-3
TGCAGCGCCCCAATAAATCGAGATACGCAGTATTTT
CSAPINRDTQYF
>TRBV12-3/TRBV12-4|.|19|TRBD2|TRBJ2-3
TGTGCCAGCAGTCCACCCGGGACTAGCTATAGAGTCGGGACAGATACGCAGTATTTT
CASSPPGTSYRVGTDTQYF
>TRBV28|many|15|TRBD1|TRBJ1-1
TGTGCCAGCAGTAACTCCGGGACAGGGAAGTTTGAAGCTTTCTTT
CASSNSGTGKFEAFF
>TRBV7-9|many|15|.|TRBJ1-1
TGTGCCAGCAGCGAGAAAGTGGGTGCGAACACTGAAGCTTTCTTT
CASSEKVGANTEAFF
>TRBV5-5|many|14|.|TRBJ2-3
TGTGCCAGCAGCTTTTCGGTCTTCACAGATACGCAGTATTTT
CASSFSVFTDTQYF
>TRBV6-5|many|16|.|TRBJ2-3
TGTGCCAGCAGTTACTCCCCCCGGGGGTCCACAGATACGCAGTATTTT
CASSYSPRGSTDTQYF
>TRBV19|many|14|.|TRBJ2-7
TGTGCCAGTAGTGCCGGGCGGGGCCCCTACGAGCAGTACTTC
CASSAGRGPYEQYF
>TRBV19|.|16|.|TRBJ2-2
TGTGCCAGTAGTATGAGTAGTCACCCGAACACCGGGGAGCTGTTTTTT
CASSMSSHPNTGELFF
>TRBV18|many|17|.|TRBJ2-2
TGTGCCAGCTCACCAAAGGGACAAGGGATGAACACCGGGGAGCTGTTTTTT
CASSPKGQGMNTGELFF
>TRBV5-1|many|13|.|TRBJ1-1
TGCGCCAGCAGCTTGGCCATGGGGGTCGAAGCTTTCTTT
CASSLAMGVEAFF
>TRBV20-1|many|14|.|TRBJ2-7
TGCAGTGCTAGAAGTGTAGCGAATTCCTACGAGCAGTACTTC
CSARSVANSYEQYF
>TRBV12-3/TRBV12-4|.|18|TRBD1|TRBJ2-2
TGTGCCAGCAGCCCTGGGGATCGGCGGACAGGGAACACCGGGGAGCTGTTTTTT
CASSPGDRRTGNTGELFF
>TRBV12-3/TRBV12-4|many|14|.|TRBJ2-3
TGTGCCAGCAGTTGGGACCACCGCACAGATACGCAGTATTTT
CASSWDHRTDTQYF